The next 18 T cell receptor beta chains were all read from a single sample in a study of breast tumors, draining lymph nodes, adjacent tissues. MiXCR, run by TCRdb on the multiplex PCR reads, gives a single entry per CDR3 protein. The table records about 180,000 distinct CDR3 sequences, approximately 30% of them present only once. Axillary draining lymph nodes of breast cancer patients supplied the node samples. Source material: axillary lymph node tissue. The source is a female donor with breast cancer. Some clones in this sample may be carry-over from other donors' samples.

Ten or more counts support this clonotype. The rearrangement links TRBV9 to TRBJ1-5, with 11 bases identical to TRBD1. Trimming took 3 bases from V and 2 from J; bases not matched to a gene: 4. The CDR3 runs 16 residues. CDR1 SGDLS and CDR2 YYNGEE come from the germline V gene. The CDR3, as DNA: TGTGCCAGCAGCGCCGGACAGGGGGCCCGCAATCAGCCCCAGCATTTT. It codes for CASSAGQGARNQPQHF.

There are many counts of this clonotype. This chain joins TRBV4-1 and TRBJ2-4, with D hard to call. The CDR3 has 18 amino acids. CDR1 is MGHRA, CDR2 YSYEKL, per germline. V lost 4 bases to trimming and J lost 0 bases, with 19 bases between them. The CDR3 DNA is TGCGCCAGCAGCCCATCCCACATTGGCGGAGTAGCCAAAAACATTCAGTACTTC. Translating gives CASSPSHIGGVAKNIQYF.

This chain uses TRBV20-1 with TRBJ1-2, with a weak D call TRBD1 (5 bases). Germline values: CDR1 DFQATT, CDR2 SNEGSKA (reference sequence). The CDR3 covers 10 residues. With 4 bases removed from V and 10 bases from J, the gap between germline ends came to 10 bases. CDR3 sequence (DNA): TGCAGTGCTATGGGACGCTACTACACCTTC. It encodes CSAMGRYYTF.

This clonotype was seen at least ten times. This chain joins TRBV7-3 and TRBJ2-1, with D possibly matching TRBD2 (6 bases). V was clipped by 8 bases and J by 2 bases, with 13 bases between them. This CDR3 spans 14 amino acids. The V gene's germline CDR1 is SGHTA and CDR2 FQGTGA. CDR3 sequence (DNA): TGTGCCAGCTCCGGGACTTTAGCCTACAATGAGCAGTTCTTC. As protein: CASSGTLAYNEQFF. Full variable domain (rest looked up from reference TRBV7-3 and TRBJ2-1): GAGVSQTPSNKVTEKGKYVELRCDPISGHTALYWYRQSLGQGPEFLIYFQGTGAADDSGLPNDRFFAVRPEGSVSTLKIQRTERGDSAVYLCASSGTLAYNEQFFGPGTRLTVL.

This clonotype has a handful of counts. The CDR3 carries no conserved terminal phenylalanine or tryptophan, so it likely arises from a read error. The DNA is left out, because the CDR3 cannot be placed on it with certainty; the CDR3 is given as TCRdb lists it. The chain joins TRBV7-8 to TRBJ2-5; the table's D call, TRBD1, was not checked against the DNA. The CDR3 adds up to 16 amino acids, both ends counted. Germline CDR1 SGHVS, CDR2 FQNEAQ. Here the CDR3 reads CASSLAMGQGVYTFGS.

In regard to this clonotype: A clone one base away is much larger, so this may be a read error. This chain uses TRBV6-5 with TRBJ1-6, with a possible D match to TRBD1 (5 bases). Germline V gene lookup returns CDR1 MNHEY and CDR2 SVGAGI. This CDR3 is 15 amino acids long. Trimming pared 5 bases from V and 15 bases from J, leaving 23 bases between. For the CDR3, the DNA is TGTGCCAGCAGTCAAACTTGGGGGTCGCTGGGAGTCCTCCACTTT. Protein product: CASSQTWGSLGVLHF.

This clonotype was counted many times. Mismatch with germline at one junction end may stem from a read error. This chain uses TRBV9 with TRBJ2-6; D may be TRBD2 (6 bases). The germline CDR1 and CDR2 sequences are SGDLS and YYNGEE. The CDR3 totals 17 residues. The CDR3 sequence is CASSPRGKGGGATVLTF. The CDR3 coding sequence is TGTGCCAGCAGCCCTAGAGGGAAGGGAGGTGGGGCCACCGTCCTGACTTTC.

This clonotype was found many times. This chain uses TRBV20-1 with TRBJ1-5; no reliable D call. The V gene lost 1 base and the J gene lost 11 bases, with 9 bases spanning the gap. The CDR3 has 11 residues. Germline V gene data show CDR1 as DFQATT and CDR2 as SNEGSKA (reference sequence). CDR3 amino acids: CSARVVQTQHF. The CDR3 DNA sequence: TGCAGTGCTAGAGTGGTCCAGACCCAGCATTTT.

This rearrangement joins TRBV5-5 to TRBJ2-3, with 11 bases aligning to TRBD2. Germline CDR1 and CDR2: SGHKS and YYEKEE (reference sequence). J gave up 0 bases and V 4 bases, and 4 bases lay outside the gene matches. The CDR3 length is 16 residues. The DNA for the CDR3 is TGTGCCAGCAGCGGTAGACTAGCGGGGAGCACAGATACGCAGTATTTT. Translated, it gives CASSGRLAGSTDTQYF.

In this sample, this clonotype turned up many times. The chain joins TRBV2 to TRBJ1-3; D gene uncertain. With 3 bases removed from V and 4 bases from J, the gap between germline ends came to 7 bases. This CDR3 has 13 amino acids. The germline V gene has CDR1 SNHLY and CDR2 FYNNEI. The CDR3 nucleotides read TGTGCCAGCAGTGATCTTGAGGGAAACACCATATATTTT. This translates into CASSDLEGNTIYF.

The sample holds many counts of this clonotype. V and J are TRBV7-9 and TRBJ2-3; D gene ambiguous. Germline V gives CDR1 SEHNR, CDR2 FQNEAQ (reference sequence). Trimming shortened V by 1 base and J by 2 bases, and 10 bases separated the two germline ends. The CDR3 is made up of 15 amino acids. The DNA of the CDR3 is TGTGCCAGCAGCTTAGTGGCCATAAACACAGATACGCAGTATTTT. Translation: CASSLVAINTDTQYF.

Many counts were recorded for this clonotype. The chain couples TRBV7-3 to TRBJ2-3; TRBD2 matches 8 bases. V was pared by 3 bases and J by 0 bases, with 2 bases of the junction left unmatched. The V gene's germline CDR1 is SGHTA and CDR2 FQGTGA. The CDR3 has 15 residues. The CDR3 protein is CASSFRGGSTDTQYF. In DNA, the CDR3 is TGTGCCAGCAGCTTCCGGGGGGGGAGCACAGATACGCAGTATTTT.

This clonotype was detected ten times or more. The chain combines TRBV7-6 with TRBJ1-5; D ambiguous. Germline V CDR1 and CDR2: SGHVS, FNYEAQ. Trimming stripped 3 bases from V and 5 bases from J, with 8 bases between. The CDR3 consists of 13 residues. The CDR3 coding sequence is TGTGCCAGCAGCTTGGGTTCGTATCAGCCCCAGCATTTT. Protein: CASSLGSYQPQHF.

The table lists this clonotype with many counts. This chain uses TRBV24-1 with TRBJ2-5; D remains ambiguous. The V gene lost 5 bases and the J gene lost 2 bases, with 8 bases spanning the gap. The CDR3 has 13 amino acids. Germline V lookup: CDR1 KGHDR, CDR2 SFDVKD. DNA of the CDR3: TGTGCCACCAGTGGGAACAGTCAAGAGACCCAGTACTTC. Translation: CATSGNSQETQYF.

As concerns this clonotype: This sequence may be a read error, since a much larger clone differs from it by one base. The rearrangement joins TRBV10-1 to TRBJ1-2; D is unresolved. V was pared by 2 bases and J by 4 bases, with 8 bases between. The CDR3 extends over 13 amino acids. Germline-derived CDR1 and CDR2 are WNHNN and SYGVQD (reference sequence). The CDR3 region has the DNA TGCGCCAGCAGTGAGACAGAAGGCTATGGCTACACCTTC. This codes for CASSETEGYGYTF.

This clonotype was recorded at least ten times. The V call is TRBV7-2, the J call TRBJ2-5, with 13 bases identical to TRBD2. The CDR3 is made up of 16 amino acids. V lost 5 bases, J lost 5 bases, and 8 bases stayed unmatched. The germline gives CDR1 SGHTA, CDR2 FQGNSA. The CDR3 reads CASSRLAGGGWETQYF. The CDR3 DNA sequence: TGTGCCAGCAGCAGACTAGCGGGGGGTGGGTGGGAGACCCAGTACTTC. The whole variable domain, filled in from reference TRBV7-2 and TRBJ2-5, reads GAGVSQSPSNKVTEKGKDVELRCDPISGHTALYWYRQSLGQGLEFLIYFQGNSAPDKSGLPSDRFSAERTGGSVSTLTIQRTQQEDSAVYLCASSRLAGGGWETQYFGPGTRLLVL.

The V gene is TRBV10-1, the J gene TRBJ2-4; D is unresolved. V lost 0 bases and J 3 bases, leaving 9 bases between the germline ends. CDR1 is WNHNN, CDR2 SYGVQD, per germline (reference sequence). The length of the CDR3 is 15 residues. DNA for the CDR3: TGCGCCAGCAGTGAGTCAGGCGTGGGCAAAAACATTCAGTACTTC. Protein sequence: CASSESGVGKNIQYF.

About this clonotype: At one end the junction does not follow the germline gene, possibly because of a read error. V and J are TRBV9 and TRBJ2-7; D might be TRBD1 or TRBD2, each matching 5 bases. The germline V gene has CDR1 SGDLS and CDR2 YYNGEE. This CDR3 has 17 amino acids. This CDR3 is CASSFGTESDYSSEQYF. The CDR3 DNA is TGTGCCAGCAGCTTCGGGACGGAGTCCGACTACTCCTCCGAGCAGTACTTC.